The TCR beta chain under discussion was sequenced for a study of blood T cell repertoires in COVID-19. As for the study in general: Italy, Spain and the United States were the sources of the convalescent and acute COVID-19 samples. PBMCs, B-cell-depleted T cells, or T cells were the source of the cDNA or gDNA that made up the material.

This clone was found a few times. In the authors' methods: Amplification with reference gene primers provided the estimates of nucleated cell counts. Measured with immunoSEQ multiplex PCR; TCRdb has only the in-frame clones, and not every one. The V and J calls and clone size are taken from that table; D and trimming were inferred from the DNA. The data hold 130,000 or so clones, with roughly 80% observed a single time. The CDR3 is 18 amino acids. The germline V gene encodes CDR1 SGDLS and CDR2 YYNGEE. Trimming stripped 0 bases from V and 0 bases from J, with 16 bases between. This chain connects TRBV9 to TRBJ1-3; weak D call: TRBD1 (5 bases). The clonotype comes from an elderly woman with acute or convalescent COVID-19. The sequencing sample was made of peripheral blood. The chain's CDR3 is CASSVAPDSLVSGNTIYF. For the CDR3, the DNA is TGTGCCAGCAGCGTAGCCCCCGACAGTCTCGTCTCTGGAAACACCATATATTTT.